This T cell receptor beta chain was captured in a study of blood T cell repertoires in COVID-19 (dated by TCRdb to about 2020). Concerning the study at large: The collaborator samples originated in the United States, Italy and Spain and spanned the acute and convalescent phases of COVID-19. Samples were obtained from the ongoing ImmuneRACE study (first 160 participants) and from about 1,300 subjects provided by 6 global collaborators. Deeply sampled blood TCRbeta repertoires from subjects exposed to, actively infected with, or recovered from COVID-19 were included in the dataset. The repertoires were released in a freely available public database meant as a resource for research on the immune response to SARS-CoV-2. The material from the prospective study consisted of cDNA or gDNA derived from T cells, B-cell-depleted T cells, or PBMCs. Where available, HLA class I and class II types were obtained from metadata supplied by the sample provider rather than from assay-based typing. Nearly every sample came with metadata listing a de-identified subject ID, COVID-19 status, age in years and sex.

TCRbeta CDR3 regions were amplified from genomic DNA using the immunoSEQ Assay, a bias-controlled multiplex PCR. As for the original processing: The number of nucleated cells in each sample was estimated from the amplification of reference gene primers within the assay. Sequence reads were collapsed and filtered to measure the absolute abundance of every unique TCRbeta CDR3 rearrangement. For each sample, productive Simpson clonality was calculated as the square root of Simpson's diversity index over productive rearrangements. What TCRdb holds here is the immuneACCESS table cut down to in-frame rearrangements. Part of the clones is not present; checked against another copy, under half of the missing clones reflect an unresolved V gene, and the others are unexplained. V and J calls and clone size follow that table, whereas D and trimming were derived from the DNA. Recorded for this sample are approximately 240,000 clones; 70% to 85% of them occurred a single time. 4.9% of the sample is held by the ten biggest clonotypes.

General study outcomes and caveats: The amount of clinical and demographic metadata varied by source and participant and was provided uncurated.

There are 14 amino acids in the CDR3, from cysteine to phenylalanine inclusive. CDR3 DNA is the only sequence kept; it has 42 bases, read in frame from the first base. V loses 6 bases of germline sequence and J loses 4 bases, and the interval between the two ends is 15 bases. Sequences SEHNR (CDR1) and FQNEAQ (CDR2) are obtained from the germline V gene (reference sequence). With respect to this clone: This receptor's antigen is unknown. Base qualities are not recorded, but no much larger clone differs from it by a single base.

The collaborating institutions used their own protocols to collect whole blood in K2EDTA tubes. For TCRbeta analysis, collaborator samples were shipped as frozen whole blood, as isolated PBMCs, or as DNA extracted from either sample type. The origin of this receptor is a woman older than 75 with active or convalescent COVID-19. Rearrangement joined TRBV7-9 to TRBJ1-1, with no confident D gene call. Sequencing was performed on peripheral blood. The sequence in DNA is TGTGCCAGCAGTATTTCTGTAGGGAGCACTGAAGCTTTCTTT. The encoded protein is CASSISVGSTEAFF.